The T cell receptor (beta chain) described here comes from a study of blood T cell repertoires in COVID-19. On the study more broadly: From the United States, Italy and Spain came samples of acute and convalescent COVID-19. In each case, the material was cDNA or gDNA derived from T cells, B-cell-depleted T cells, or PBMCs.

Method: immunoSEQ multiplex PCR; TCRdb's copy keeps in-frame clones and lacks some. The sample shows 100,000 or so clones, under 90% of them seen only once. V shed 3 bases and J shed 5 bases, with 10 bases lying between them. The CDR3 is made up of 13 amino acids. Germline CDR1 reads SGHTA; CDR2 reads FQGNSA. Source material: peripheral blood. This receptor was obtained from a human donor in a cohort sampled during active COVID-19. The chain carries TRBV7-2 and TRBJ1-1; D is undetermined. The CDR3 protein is CASSLSEGTEAFF. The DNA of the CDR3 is TGTGCCAGCAGCTTGAGCGAGGGTACTGAAGCTTTCTTT. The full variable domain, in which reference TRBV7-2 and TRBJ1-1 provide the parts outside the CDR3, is GAGVSQSPSNKVTEKGKDVELRCDPISGHTALYWYRQSLGQGLEFLIYFQGNSAPDKSGLPSDRFSAERTGGSVSTLTIQRTQQEDSAVYLCASSLSEGTEAFFGQGTRLTVV.